The 25 T cell receptor beta chains reported below all come from one sample, sequenced in a study of shared clonotypes between healthy human individuals. Sequencing was performed with immunoSEQ multiplex PCR; in TCRdb, only in-frame clones are kept and a portion is missing. The sample contains hundreds of thousands of clones, approximately 96% of which appear only once. Sequencing input: memory CD8+ T cells sorted from blood. As for subset: CD45RO+ cells pooled with CCR7-negative TemRA cells. The receptor source for this set is a man between 25 and 39 years old in good health.

The chain employs TRBV9 and TRBJ2-2; D perhaps matches TRBD2 (6 bases). From germline, CDR1 is SGDLS and CDR2 YYNGEE. The CDR3 runs to 15 residues. Trimming left V 4 bases short and J 5 bases short, with 15 bases between. As DNA, the CDR3 is TGTGCCAGCAGCCCCCCGGGAGTGACGACCGGGGAGCTGTTTTTT. It is translated as CASSPPGVTTGELFF.

As regards this clone: This CDR3 is also generated by other DNA sequences in the sample. V and J are TRBV6-5 and TRBJ2-1, with no clear D. Trimming removed 0 bases from V and 1 base from J, with 4 bases in between. CDR1 is MNHEY, CDR2 SVGAGI, per germline. The CDR3 loop spans 14 amino acids. CDR3 region: CASSYSGSYNEQFF. The CDR3 DNA is TGTGCCAGCAGTTACTCAGGTTCCTACAATGAGCAGTTCTTC.

The gene calls are TRBV19 and TRBJ2-7; perhaps TRBD1 as D (6 bases). Between the trimmed V and J ends, which lost 4 bases and 4 bases, there was a span of 20 bases. The CDR3 has 16 amino acids. Germline V CDR1 and CDR2: LNHDA, SQIVND (reference sequence). For the CDR3, the DNA is TGTGCCAGTAGTAGCGGACAGCTCGGCGCATGGTACGAGCAGTACTTC. Translation gives CASSSGQLGAWYEQYF.

The chain employs TRBV28 and TRBJ1-5; possibly TRBD1 for D (5 bases). The germline V gene encodes CDR1 MDHEN and CDR2 SYDVKM. The CDR3 consists of 16 residues. Trimming shortened V by 3 bases and J by 5 bases, and 17 bases separated the two germline ends. This CDR3 reads CASSFSPGALHQPQHF. The DNA of the CDR3 is TGTGCCAGCAGTTTCAGTCCCGGGGCCTTACATCAGCCCCAGCATTTT.

This chain links TRBV19 with TRBJ2-1; TRBD2 aligns across 11 bases. The germline V gene has CDR1 LNHDA and CDR2 SQIVND (reference sequence). Trimming took 3 bases from V and 8 from J; bases not matched to a gene: 12. The CDR3 sequence is 17 residues long. The CDR3 region is CASSMDEPGLAVYEQFF. CDR3 nucleotide sequence: TGTGCCAGTAGTATGGACGAACCGGGACTAGCGGTATATGAGCAGTTCTTC.

This chain joins TRBV10-1 and TRBJ1-2, with 9 bases aligning to TRBD1. V dropped 6 bases and J dropped 8; count of bases not matched to a gene: 25. This CDR3 comprises 19 residues. The germline V gene encodes CDR1 WNHNN and CDR2 SYGVQD (reference sequence). The DNA for the CDR3 is TGCGCCAGCAGGCGACTCCTACAGGGGGCCTTCTCTCGTCGGGAAGGCTACACCTTC. It encodes CASRRLLQGAFSRREGYTF.

The chain joins TRBV19 to TRBJ2-1, with 7 bases matching TRBD2. CDR1 and CDR2 (germline): LNHDA, SQIVND (reference sequence). The trim removed 8 bases at V and 5 bases at J, leaving 9 bases unmatched. This CDR3 has 14 residues. CDR3 nucleotide sequence: TGTGCCAGTTCTTGGGGGACTAACAACAATGAGCAGTTCTTC. Translating gives CASSWGTNNNEQFF.

This clone was picked up a small number of times. V usage is TRBV30 and J usage is TRBJ2-7, with 10 bases matching TRBD2. V shed 4 bases and J 0 bases; nucleotides not matched to a gene: 0. Germline CDR1 GTSNPN, CDR2 SVGIG (reference sequence). The CDR3 totals 13 residues. DNA for the CDR3: TGTGCCTGGACTAGCGGGAGCTCCTACGAGCAGTACTTC. Its protein is CAWTSGSSYEQYF.

This clone was counted once. The chain is built from TRBV18 and TRBJ1-3; D gene unclear. This CDR3 spans 14 amino acids. Germline CDR1 KGHSH, CDR2 LQKENI. With 3 bases removed from V and 5 bases from J, the gap between germline ends came to 11 bases. The CDR3 loop is CASSPAGFRNTIYF. Here the CDR3 DNA reads TGTGCCAGCTCACCCGCGGGATTTCGAAACACCATATATTTT.

CDR3 sequence reads: CASRQGAGAFF. CDR3 nucleotide sequence: TGTGCCAGCAGGCAGGGGGCTGGAGCTTTCTTT. The genes are TRBV6-1 and TRBJ1-1, with 8 positions matching TRBD1. CDR1 MNHNS and CDR2 SASEGT come from the germline V gene. After removal of 6 bases from V and 10 bases from J, the junction contained 4 bases not matched to a gene. The CDR3 covers 11 residues.

This clone has a single count. V usage is TRBV29-1 and J usage is TRBJ2-1, with TRBD1 matching over 7 bases. Trimming took 6 bases from V and 9 from J; bases not matched to a gene: 5. The germline V gene has CDR1 SQVTM and CDR2 ANQGSEA. The CDR3 is 11 amino acids. As DNA, the CDR3 is TGCAGCGTCCACAGGGGCGGTGAGCAGTTCTTC. It yields the protein CSVHRGGEQFF.

The chain links TRBV6-6 to TRBJ1-3, with D tentatively TRBD1 (5 bases). The CDR3 contains 15 residues. Between the trimmed V and J ends, which lost 5 bases and 0 bases, there was a span of 11 bases. The V gene's germline CDR1 is MNHNY and CDR2 SVGAGI (reference sequence). CDR3 in DNA: TGTGCCAGCAGTCCCGACAGACTCTCTGGAAACACCATATATTTT. This translates into CASSPDRLSGNTIYF.

The chain couples TRBV28 to TRBJ2-6; tentatively, D is TRBD1 (6 bases). There are 15 residues in the CDR3. V lost 6 bases, J lost 2 bases, and 11 bases lay in between. Germline loops: CDR1 MDHEN, CDR2 SYDVKM. CDR3 sequence reads: CASSLDSPGANVLTF. The DNA for the CDR3 is TGTGCCAGCAGCCTGGACAGTCCTGGGGCCAACGTCCTGACTTTC.

The genes are TRBV6-5 and TRBJ2-3; D is unclear. This CDR3 comprises 12 residues. Trimming removed 6 bases from V and 5 bases from J, with 9 bases in between. The V gene's germline CDR1 is MNHEY and CDR2 SVGAGI. CDR3 coding DNA: TGTGCCAGCAGGGGGAAGGGAGATACGCAGTATTTT. Residues: CASRGKGDTQYF.

The chain combines TRBV7-2 with TRBJ1-5; D is unclear. This CDR3 region has 14 residues. Germline CDR1 and CDR2: SGHTA and FQGNSA. Trimming removed 3 bases at V and 2 bases at J, with 8 bases between. The CDR3 loop is CASSLLAGNQPQHF. The CDR3 DNA sequence: TGTGCCAGCAGCTTGCTCGCGGGCAATCAGCCCCAGCATTTT. The full variable domain, rest sourced from reference TRBV7-2 and TRBJ1-5, is GAGVSQSPSNKVTEKGKDVELRCDPISGHTALYWYRQSLGQGLEFLIYFQGNSAPDKSGLPSDRFSAERTGGSVSTLTIQRTQQEDSAVYLCASSLLAGNQPQHFGDGTRLSIL.

The genes are TRBV28 and TRBJ2-7, with 10 bases fitting TRBD1. The junction had 19 bases not matched to a gene; V was cut back by 4 bases and J by 7 bases. This CDR3 region has 18 residues. Germline V gene lookup returns CDR1 MDHEN and CDR2 SYDVKM. CDR3 coding DNA: TGTGCCAGCAGTTCCCTACGTACCGGGACAGGGGCTCGAAGAGAGCAGTACTTC. This codes for CASSSLRTGTGARREQYF.

This clone occurred once. The chain links TRBV6-5 to TRBJ1-2; D is uncertain. V lost 5 bases, J lost 7 bases, and 8 bases lay in between. Germline CDR1 is MNHEY and CDR2 is SVGAGI. This CDR3 region has 11 residues. The CDR3 region has the DNA TGTGCCAGCAGTGAGGGTTTTGGCTACACCTTC. The encoded protein is CASSEGFGYTF.

The chain employs TRBV29-1 and TRBJ2-5; 7 bases match TRBD2. Germline V gives CDR1 SQVTM, CDR2 ANQGSEA. The CDR3 is 14 amino acids. The ends lost 3 bases at V and 1 base at J; junction bases unmatched: 5. The CDR3 region is CSVEGGTLQETQYF. CDR3 coding DNA: TGCAGCGTTGAGGGAGGGACCCTCCAAGAGACCCAGTACTTC. Complete variable domain (other parts from reference TRBV29-1 and TRBJ2-5): SAVISQKPSRDICQRGTSLTIQCQVDSQVTMMFWYRQQPGQSLTLIATANQGSEATYESGFVIDKFPISRPNLTFSTLTVSNMSPEDSSIYLCSVEGGTLQETQYFGPGTRLLVL.

The chain joins TRBV7-6 to TRBJ2-7, with D tentatively TRBD2 (6 bases). The CDR3 covers 14 residues. V was clipped by 1 base and J by 6 bases, with 13 bases between them. CDR1 SGHVS and CDR2 FNYEAQ come from the germline V gene. CDR3 nucleotide sequence: TGTGCCAGCAGCTTAGTTACGGGAGTGAGCGAGCAGTACTTC. Protein: CASSLVTGVSEQYF.

The DNA for the CDR3 is TGTGCCAGCTCACCACCAAGGGGGTACTATGGCTACACCTTC. It yields the protein CASSPPRGYYGYTF. This rearrangement joins TRBV18 to TRBJ1-2; perhaps TRBD1 as D (6 bases). Germline lookup yields CDR1 KGHSH and CDR2 LQKENI. The CDR3 length is 14 residues. V lost 0 bases and J 3 bases, leaving 8 bases between the germline ends.

This chain links TRBV7-9 with TRBJ2-3; D is unclear. V lost 2 bases to trimming and J lost 2 bases, with 11 bases between them. Per the germline V gene, CDR1 is SEHNR and CDR2 is FQNEAQ (reference sequence). This CDR3 contains 15 residues. CDR3 DNA sequence: TGTGCCAGCAGCTTACCAGAGCTCTCCACAGATACGCAGTATTTT. Translation gives CASSLPELSTDTQYF. Drawing the rest from reference TRBV7-9 and TRBJ2-3, the complete variable domain is DTGVSQNPRHKITKRGQNVTFRCDPISEHNRLYWYRQTLGQGPEFLTYFQNEAQLEKSRLLSDRFSAERPKGSFSTLEIQRTEQGDSAMYLCASSLPELSTDTQYFGPGTRLTVL.

V usage is TRBV5-6 and J usage is TRBJ2-7; the D gene is possibly TRBD1 (5 bases). Germline V lookup: CDR1 SGHDT, CDR2 YYEEEE. The CDR3 is 13 amino acids. The ends were cut back, 1 base at V and 2 bases at J, with 7 bases in the middle. The CDR3 protein is CASSLRGTYEQYF. For the CDR3, the DNA is TGTGCCAGCAGCTTGAGGGGAACCTACGAGCAGTACTTC.

The chain has TRBV9 and TRBJ1-2, with D possibly TRBD1 on 6 matching bases. Germline CDR1 SGDLS, CDR2 YYNGEE. The CDR3 consists of 15 residues. The ends were cut back, 4 bases at V and 6 bases at J, with 19 bases in the middle. This CDR3 is CASSFRQDLTNGYTF. In DNA, the CDR3 is TGTGCCAGCAGCTTTCGACAGGACTTGACCAATGGCTACACCTTC.

V and J are TRBV7-4 and TRBJ1-1; D is undetermined. The germline gives CDR1 SGHVT, CDR2 SQSDAQ. There are 9 residues in the CDR3. V lost 4 bases to trimming and J lost 8 bases, with 2 bases between them. The CDR3 sequence: CASSWEAFF. CDR3 sequence (DNA): TGTGCCAGCAGCTGGGAAGCTTTCTTT.

The genes are TRBV7-9 and TRBJ2-7, with 11 bases aligning to TRBD2. With V trimmed by 4 bases and J by 6 bases, 5 bases remained unmatched. This CDR3 region has 14 residues. The germline V gene encodes CDR1 SEHNR and CDR2 FQNEAQ (reference sequence). CDR3: CASSSLAGGLEQYF. In nucleotides, the CDR3 is TGTGCCAGCAGCTCCCTAGCGGGAGGACTCGAGCAGTACTTC.